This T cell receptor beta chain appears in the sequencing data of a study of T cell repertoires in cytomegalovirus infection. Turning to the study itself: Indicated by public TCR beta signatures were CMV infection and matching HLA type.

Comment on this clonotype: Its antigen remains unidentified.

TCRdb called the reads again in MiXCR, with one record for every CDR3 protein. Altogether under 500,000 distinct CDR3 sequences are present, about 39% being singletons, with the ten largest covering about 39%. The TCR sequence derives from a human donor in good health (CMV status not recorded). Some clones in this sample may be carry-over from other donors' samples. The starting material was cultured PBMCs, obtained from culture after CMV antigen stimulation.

The CDR3 sequence is CASSLTQGTGELFF. CDR3 in DNA: TGTGCCAGCAGTCTTACCCAGGGTACCGGGGAGCTGTTTTTT. The gene calls are TRBV6-1 and TRBJ2-2; tentatively, D is TRBD1 (5 bases). Trimming cost V 5 bases and J 5 bases, with 12 bases left between them. CDR1 is MNHNS, CDR2 SASEGT, per germline. The CDR3 totals 14 residues.